The T cell receptor beta chain under discussion was sequenced for a study of blood T cell repertoires in COVID-19 (dated by TCRdb to the early 2020s). General notes on the study: ImmuneRACE Cohort 3 recovered participants were defined by two consecutive negative NP/OP PCR tests, healthcare professional clearance, or symptom resolution. Samples came from the ongoing ImmuneRACE study (first 160 participants) plus 1,254 subjects from 6 global collaborators. The sample metadata nearly always contained a de-identified subject ID, COVID-19 status, age in years and sex. Subjects who had been exposed to COVID-19, were actively infected with it, or had recovered from it provided the deeply sampled blood TCRbeta repertoires that made up the dataset. Samples from collaborators originated in the United States, Italy and Spain and spanned both the acute and convalescent phases of COVID-19. The prospective study material was composed of cDNA or gDNA derived from T cells, B-cell-depleted T cells, or PBMCs. HLA class I and class II types, where available, came from metadata supplied by the sample provider rather than from assay-based typing. The repertoires were made available in a free public database intended to serve as a resource for research on the immune response to SARS-CoV-2. Study-wide conclusions, independent of this receptor: Clinical and demographic metadata were provided uncurated, with the amount varying by source and participant.

Worth noting for this clone: What antigen it recognizes has not been identified. The input lacks base qualities; no much larger clone sits a single base away.

In the prospective study, participants were about 18 to 100 years old, resided in 25 or so geographic areas of the United States, and were enrolled through a virtual design. To assign participants to cohorts, the prospective study relied on clinical history that participants themselves reported in a screening survey and a study questionnaire. Mobile phlebotomists in the prospective study collected whole blood, serum and a nasopharyngeal or oropharyngeal swab from every participant. Additional blood draws and questionnaires over an approximately 2-month period could optionally be provided by prospective study participants. Blood samples from the prospective study were shipped frozen or at room temperature prior to DNA extraction. TCRbeta CDR3 regions were amplified from genomic DNA using the immunoSEQ Assay, a bias-controlled multiplex PCR. The study's processing was this. Within the assay, amplification of reference gene primers was used to estimate how many nucleated cells each sample contained. Sequence reads were collapsed and filtered to measure the absolute abundance of every unique TCRbeta CDR3 rearrangement. For each sample, productive Simpson clonality was calculated by taking the square root of Simpson's diversity index across productive rearrangements. The immuneACCESS repertoire file appears here via TCRdb, limited to in-frame rearrangements. These files lack a portion of the clones; in checked studies, under half of the deficit traces to unresolved V genes, and the cause of the others is not known. The DNA gave D and trimming, while V, J and clone size come from that table. The sample table contains over 200,000 clones; only one count was recorded for about 86% of them. The ten largest clonotypes hold 3.1% of the sample.

The source is a woman in her forties or fifties in a cohort exposed to, infected with or recovered from COVID-19 (not recorded which). The sequenced sample consisted of PBMCs or T cells enriched from blood (not recorded which).

The CDR3 in this case is CASSLAGGSGYTF. DNA sequence: TGTGCCAGCAGCTTAGCTGGGGGCTCTGGCTACACCTTC. The sequence is built from TRBV7-2 and TRBJ1-2; the best D guess is TRBD1, with 6 bases matching. V is reduced by 0 bases and J by 7 bases, leaving a spacing of 9 bases between them. The germline V gene supplies CDR1 SGHTA and CDR2 FQGNSA. Inclusive of the bounding cysteine and phenylalanine, the CDR3 is 13 residues long. Of the read, only the CDR3 DNA is kept; its 39 bases are in frame from base 1.